The TCR beta chain described here comes from a study of blood T cells in healthy people across ages. Study outcomes and limitations: Measured against age, TCR beta diversity per million T cells decreased in a roughly linear manner.

Through a sample-barcoded 5' primer and a J-beta primer mix, a second PCR was run for roughly 7 to 11 cycles. TCRdb reanalysed the 5' RACE reads using MiXCR and keeps one entry per CDR3 protein. Of around 970,000 distinct CDR3 sequences in the sample, roughly 51% were seen once. The V end was cut by 2 bases, the J end by 7 bases, with 12 bases between. CDR1 KGHSH and CDR2 LQKENI come from the germline V gene. This CDR3 region has 14 residues. Every sample gave at least 5 micrograms of total RNA when it was extracted. As to this clonotype: Its antigen is still unknown.

The rearrangement links TRBV18 to TRBJ2-1; a possible D gene is TRBD2 (5 bases). The material sequenced was blood. This TCR came from a woman aged 60-75 years in good health. The CDR3 DNA reads as TGTGCCAGCTCACCAGATGAGGAGGCGAATGAGCAGTTCTTC. Translated, it gives CASSPDEEANEQFF.